This TCR beta chain was observed in a study of T cells in Graves' hyperthyroidism and ophthalmopathy. This clonotype was counted ten times or more. Its antigen is not identified. Template material for amplifying TCR beta CDR3 regions consisted of RNA transcripts. Using the HTBI primer set, a first-round RT-PCR was run on the TCR CDR3. From the multiplex PCR reads, TCRdb called clonotypes with MiXCR, one entry per CDR3 protein. Of some 380,000 distinct CDR3 sequences in the sample, roughly 13% were seen once. The germline CDR1 and CDR2 sequences are PRHDT and FYEKMQ (reference sequence). V lost 5 bases, J lost 0 bases, and 6 bases stayed unmatched. CDR3 length: 16 amino acids. Study-wide points: The blood repertoire included most of the expanded thyroid clonotypes above 0.001.

The TCR originated in a young man with Graves' hyperthyroidism that later progressed to Graves' ophthalmopathy. Specimen: blood. V gene TRBV13 combines with J gene TRBJ2-7; 11 bases match TRBD2. In nucleotides, the CDR3 is TGTGCCAGCAGCGCACTAGCGGGGGTGACCTCCTACGAGCAGTACTTC. It translates to CASSALAGVTSYEQYF.